The 15 T cell receptor beta chains in this list originate from one sample, sequenced in a study of T cell repertoires in aging, cancer and after chemotherapy (dated by TCRdb to 2018 to 2020). Genomic DNA extracted from peripheral blood, rather than sorted cells or RNA, was used as the source for amplification of TCR beta rearrangements. TCRdb lists the instrument as Illumina MiSeq. Multiplex touch-down PCR with a mixed TRB-A/B primer pool was used to amplify rearranged TRB sequences covering the V, D and J segments. The public sequencing data were trimmed at Q25 with fastp and processed into clonotypes with MiXCR by TCRdb, which kept only in-frame beta chains. Rows merge per CDR3 protein into single entries with the most common DNA and genes. This sample has around 11,000 distinct CDR3 sequences in its table, and under 45% of those were observed once. Around 1.7% of the sample belongs to the ten largest clones.

Input material: blood. The receptors here all came from a human donor in good health.

V is TRBV10-1 and J is TRBJ2-7; D gene ambiguous. The CDR3 is 13 residues long. The germline V gene has CDR1 WNHNN and CDR2 SYGVQD (reference sequence). Trimming took off 2 bases at V and 3 bases at J, with 8 bases between the two ends. DNA of the CDR3: TGCGCCAGCAGTGAGCTGGGCCTCTACGAGCAGTACGTC. As protein: CASSELGLYEQYV.

This clonotype was observed a few times. The chain carries TRBV30 and TRBJ2-2; possibly TRBD1 for D (5 bases). In germline, CDR1 is GTSNPN, CDR2 SVGIG (reference sequence). There are 13 residues in the CDR3. With 2 bases removed from V and 6 bases from J, the gap between germline ends came to 10 bases. CDR3 in DNA: TGTGCCTGGAGTCCCCTAGGGGCCGGGGAGCTGTTTTTT. This codes for CAWSPLGAGELFF.

This clonotype occurred a few times. This sequence joins TRBV7-3 and TRBJ2-3; either TRBD1 or TRBD2 may supply D (5 bases each). Germline assignment: CDR1 SGHTA and CDR2 FQGTGA. There are 13 residues in the CDR3. Trimming shortened V by 6 bases and J by 2 bases, and 9 bases separated the two germline ends. CDR3 coding DNA: TGTGCCAGCAGGGCCGGGACCACAGATACGCAGTATTTT. This encodes CASRAGTTDTQYF.

This chain links TRBV7-2 with TRBJ2-6; 7 bases fit TRBD1. The CDR3 is 19 amino acids. The germline V gene has CDR1 SGHTA and CDR2 FQGNSA. Unmatched junction bases numbered 14, after V lost 6 bases and J lost 0 bases. The CDR3 nucleotides are TGTGCCAGCAGTCCAAACCGGGACAGCAATAGCTCTGGGGCCAACGTCCTGACTTTC. This translates into CASSPNRDSNSSGANVLTF.

The chain combines TRBV5-6 with TRBJ1-1, with no clear D. Per germline, CDR1 SGHDT and CDR2 YYEEEE. Trimming shortened V by 3 bases and J by 1 base, and 7 bases separated the two germline ends. This CDR3 contains 13 residues. CDR3 amino acids: CASSSTANTEAFF. The CDR3 DNA follows: TGTGCCAGCAGCTCAACAGCGAACACTGAAGCTTTCTTT.

The chain is built from TRBV12-3 or TRBV12-4 and TRBJ2-3, with TRBD2 identical over 9 bases. This CDR3 spans 16 amino acids. J was trimmed by 3 bases and V by 10 bases; bases with no gene match: 14. The CDR3: CATSRALAGATDTQYF. The CDR3 DNA reads as TGTGCCACCAGCAGGGCCTTAGCGGGGGCGACAGATACGCAGTATTTT.

V gene TRBV20-1 combines with J gene TRBJ1-1; D is ambiguous. CDR1 and CDR2 from the germline V gene are DFQATT and SNEGSKA (reference sequence). This CDR3 is 11 amino acids long. Trimming pared 3 bases from V and 4 bases from J, leaving 6 bases between. The CDR3 nucleotides are TGCAGTGCTAGGGAGGGCACTGAAGCTTTCTTT. It codes for CSAREGTEAFF.

The rearrangement links TRBV20-1 to TRBJ2-1, with D possibly being TRBD1 (5 bases). Trimming left V 0 bases short and J 3 bases short, with 24 bases between. CDR3 length: 19 amino acids. Germline V gene lookup returns CDR1 DFQATT and CDR2 SNEGSKA (reference sequence). This CDR3 is CSARDNLYQTGPVYNEQFF. CDR3 nucleotides: TGCAGTGCTAGAGACAACTTATACCAAACAGGACCAGTCTACAATGAGCAGTTCTTC.

The chain employs TRBV6-1 and TRBJ1-6; 7 bases are shared with TRBD1. V gave up 6 bases and J gave up 14 bases; unmatched junction bases: 10. This CDR3 region has 13 residues. The V gene's germline CDR1 is MNHNS and CDR2 SASEGT. In DNA, the CDR3 is TGTGCCAGCAGAGTACAGGGGAGGTCGGCCCTCCACTTT. This sequence encodes CASRVQGRSALHF.

This clonotype occurred a few times. The J gene is TRBJ1-2, the V gene TRBV28; 9 bases agree with TRBD1. With 7 bases clipped from V and 4 bases from J, the junction kept 7 bases outside the gene matches. The CDR3 runs to 14 residues. Germline V gives CDR1 MDHEN, CDR2 SYDVKM. CDR3 in DNA: TGTGCCAGCATAATGGACAGGGGAACCTATGGCTACACCTTC. Its protein product is CASIMDRGTYGYTF.

This clonotype turned up a few times. J is TRBJ1-4 and V is TRBV11-2; D uncertain. The V end was cut by 4 bases, the J end by 4 bases, with 13 bases between. Germline V lookup: CDR1 SGHAT, CDR2 FQNNGV. The CDR3 consists of 15 residues. This chain's CDR3 is CASSWRQAGNEKLFF. The DNA of the CDR3 is TGTGCCAGCAGCTGGAGGCAGGCGGGTAATGAAAAACTGTTTTTT.

Comments on this clonotype: Its ends do not fully match the called genes, so a read error is possible. The chain uses TRBV6-5 and TRBJ1-2; no clear D gene. The CDR3 has 15 residues. Germline V lookup: CDR1 MNHEY, CDR2 SVGAGI. The CDR3 region is CASSYEAWTNYDYTF. The CDR3 nucleotides are TGTGCCAGCAGTTACGAGGCATGGACTAACTATGACTACACCTTC.

The chain carries TRBV20-1 and TRBJ1-2; D remains ambiguous. Trimming cost V 5 bases and J 0 bases, with 19 bases left between them. CDR3 size: 16 residues. CDR1 is DFQATT, CDR2 SNEGSKA, per germline (reference sequence). CDR3 DNA sequence: TGCAGTGCTCGGGCTCGTAGTTTAACGGCTAACTATGGCTACACCTTC. It specifies CSARARSLTANYGYTF.

This clonotype appeared a few times. J is TRBJ2-5 and V is TRBV4-2; the match to TRBD1 covers 8 bases. The germline gives CDR1 LGHNA, CDR2 YNFKEQ. After removal of 5 bases from V and 4 bases from J, the junction contained 9 bases not matched to a gene. The CDR3 length is 15 residues. DNA of the CDR3: TGTGCCAGCAGCATCGACAGGGGAGGTACAGAGACCCAGTACTTC. Residues: CASSIDRGGTETQYF.

The genes are TRBV6-5 and TRBJ1-2; 7 bases are a match to TRBD1. V gave up 6 bases and J gave up 8 bases; unmatched junction bases: 9. The CDR3 runs 13 residues. Germline values: CDR1 MNHEY, CDR2 SVGAGI. The CDR3 loop is CASSQGGPGGYTF. As DNA, the CDR3 is TGTGCCAGCAGCCAGGGGGGACCTGGGGGCTACACCTTC.